This TCR beta chain was recovered during a study of blood T cells in healthy people across ages. Study-wide context: Template-switching capture recovered about one barcoded beta molecule per two T cells.

This clonotype was counted at least ten times. Antigen specificity is unknown. Study conclusions and caveats: Both naive CD4+ cell counts and diversity were greater in long-lived donors than in aged donors.

In germline, CDR1 is SGHRS, CDR2 YFSETQ. V lost 2 bases and J 3 bases, leaving 13 bases between the germline ends. The CDR3 runs 15 residues. A J-beta primer mix and a sample-barcoded 5' primer were used in a second PCR of about 7 to 12 cycles. TCRdb used MiXCR to reprocess the 5' RACE reads, holding one entry per CDR3 protein. The sample gives more than 800,000 distinct CDR3 sequences, less than 35% of which show up once; 17% is in the top ten. The TCR comes from a woman older than 75 in good health. The V gene is TRBV5-1, the J gene TRBJ2-3, with D uncertain. The material sequenced was blood. The CDR3 bases are TGCGCCAGCAGCTTATATGCAGGCCGGACAGATACGCAGTATTTT. Amino acid sequence: CASSLYAGRTDTQYF.